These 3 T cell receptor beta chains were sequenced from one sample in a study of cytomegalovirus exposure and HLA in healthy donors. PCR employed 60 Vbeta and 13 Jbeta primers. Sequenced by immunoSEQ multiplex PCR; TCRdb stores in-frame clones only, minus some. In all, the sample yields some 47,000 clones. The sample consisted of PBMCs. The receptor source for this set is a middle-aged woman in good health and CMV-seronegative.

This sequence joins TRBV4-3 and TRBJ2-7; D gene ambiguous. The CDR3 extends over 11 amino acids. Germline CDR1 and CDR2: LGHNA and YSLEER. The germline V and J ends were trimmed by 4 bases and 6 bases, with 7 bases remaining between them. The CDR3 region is CASSLGSEQYF. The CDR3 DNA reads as TGCGCCAGCAGCCTCGGTTCCGAGCAGTACTTC.

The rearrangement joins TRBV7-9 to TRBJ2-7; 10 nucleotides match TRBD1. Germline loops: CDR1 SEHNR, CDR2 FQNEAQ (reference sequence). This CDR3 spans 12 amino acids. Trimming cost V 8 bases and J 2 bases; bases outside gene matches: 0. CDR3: CASGQGAYEQYF. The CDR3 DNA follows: TGTGCCAGCGGACAGGGGGCCTACGAGCAGTACTTC.

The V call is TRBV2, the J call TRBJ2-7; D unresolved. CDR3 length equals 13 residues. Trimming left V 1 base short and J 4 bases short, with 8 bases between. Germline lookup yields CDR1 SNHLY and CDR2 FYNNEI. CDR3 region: CASSEVGSYEQYF. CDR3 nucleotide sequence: TGTGCCAGCAGTGAAGTGGGCTCTTACGAGCAGTACTTC.